Following are 2 T cell receptor beta chains from one sample sequenced in a study of CD8+ T cells in alopecia areata. Extraction of RNA preceded its reverse transcription into cDNA, which served as the sequencing template. Clones were read by immunoSEQ multiplex PCR, and TCRdb kept only the in-frame ones, dropping some. The sample contains some 51,000 clones, around 96% of which appear only once. The specimen was CD8+ T cells sorted from blood, collected at week 0. The receptors were gathered from a human donor with alopecia areata.

The chain is built from TRBV13 and TRBJ2-7; D might be TRBD1 (6 bases). Trimming stripped 3 bases from V and 3 bases from J, with 9 bases between. CDR1 and CDR2 from the germline V gene are PRHDT and FYEKMQ (reference sequence). This CDR3 is 13 amino acids long. The CDR3 DNA reads as TGTGCCAGCAGCTTGACAGGACACTACGAGCAGTACTTC. It codes for CASSLTGHYEQYF.

The chain joins TRBV19 to TRBJ2-7, with TRBD2 as a possible D gene (6 bases). V was trimmed by 5 bases and J by 2 bases, leaving 16 bases between them. CDR1 LNHDA and CDR2 SQIVND come from the germline V gene (reference sequence). The CDR3 extends over 15 amino acids. CDR3: CASSLTSRGPYEQYF. The DNA for the CDR3 is TGTGCCAGTAGTCTAACTAGCCGAGGACCCTACGAGCAGTACTTC.